A selection of T cell receptor beta chains follows, all from one sample in a study of T cell changes during pregnancy in multiple sclerosis. This table comes from immunoSEQ multiplex PCR, and its TCRdb copy is limited to in-frame clones, with some not included. The sample includes roughly 40,000 clones, roughly 89% of them seen just once. Sequences were derived from CD4+ T cells from peripheral blood mononuclear cells, sampled in the first trimester of pregnancy. The receptors stem from a female donor with multiple sclerosis, enrolled in a pregnancy study. CDR3s include the opening cysteine and the closing phenylalanine or tryptophan. A D gene is named only where the DNA matches it firmly. Rows give clone size only sometimes, using once, few, many, or a class for an expanded clone.

V gene	J gene	clone size	D gene	CDR3 length	CDR3 DNA	CDR3 protein
TRBV19	TRBJ2-5	.	TRBD2	16	TGTGCCAGTAAGGAGCGGGGGGGAGGCGTACAAGAGACCCAGTACTTC	CASKERGGGVQETQYF
TRBV10-1	TRBJ2-7	.	.	12	TGCGCCAGCAGTGACGGTACCTACGAGCAGTACTTC	CASSDGTYEQYF
TRBV18	TRBJ2-2	.	TRBD2	15	TGTGCCAGCTCACCAGCGGGAGTAGGTGCCGGGGAGCTGTTTTTT	CASSPAGVGAGELFF
TRBV5-4	TRBJ1-1	.	TRBD1	13	TGTGCCAGCAGCCAGGACAGGGACACTGAAGCTTTCTTT	CASSQDRDTEAFF
TRBV7-3	TRBJ2-1	.	TRBD1	15	TGTGCCAGCAGCTTAGACAGGGAAAACTACAATGAGCAGTTCTTC	CASSLDRENYNEQFF
TRBV5-5	TRBJ1-2	once	.	14	TGTGCCAGCAGCTTGGGTCTGGGGGCGAGTGGCTACACCTTC	CASSLGLGASGYTF
TRBV18	TRBJ1-5	.	.	15	TGTGCCAGCTCCCAGATCCAGGGGTCGGAACAGCCCCAGCATTTT	CASSQIQGSEQPQHF
TRBV2	TRBJ2-5	.	.	18	TGTGCCAGCATCTTTTTCTTAGGGGCGCTAGAAAGGCTAGAGACCCAGTACTTC	CASIFFLGALERLETQYF
TRBV30	TRBJ2-5	.	TRBD1	13	TGTGCCTGGGACAGGGGGCGACGAGAGACCCAGTACTTC	CAWDRGRRETQYF
TRBV2	TRBJ1-2	once	TRBD1	15	TGTGCCAGCAGTCCCTCGACAGGGGGCTTCTATGGCTACACCTTC	CASSPSTGGFYGYTF
TRBV4-3	TRBJ2-1	.	TRBD2	16	TGCGCCAGCGGCGAGGCCCTAGCGGGAGGGCGGGGTGAGCAGTTCTTC	CASGEALAGGRGEQFF
TRBV6-1	TRBJ2-3	.	.	15	TGTGCCAGCAGTGAAAGGAGGGCTAGCACAGATACGCAGTATTTT	CASSERRASTDTQYF
TRBV7-9	TRBJ2-3	.	TRBD2	16	TGTGCCAGCAGCTTAGTTGGTGTGCTAGCGGGGGAATATAAGTATTTT	CASSLVGVLAGEYKYF
TRBV6-5	TRBJ2-5	once	.	14	TGTGCCAGCAGTTCAACACAGGGCCGCGAGACCCAGTACTTC	CASSSTQGRETQYF
TRBV6-5	TRBJ1-1	.	TRBD1	14	TGTGCCAGCAGTTACAGGGGGCGCGGGGTTGAAGCTTTCTTT	CASSYRGRGVEAFF
TRBV30	TRBJ1-1	.	TRBD1	15	TGTGCCTGGAGCCGCGGGACAGGAAGGTTCCGGGAAGCTTTCTTT	CAWSRGTGRFREAFF
TRBV19	TRBJ1-2	.	.	17	TGTGCCAGTAGTATAGATCTCCGGGAGGGGTTACGATATGGCTACACCTTC	CASSIDLREGLRYGYTF
TRBV28	TRBJ1-2	.	TRBD1	15	TGTGCCAGCACCTTTGGTGCAGGGGGTATCTATGGCTACACCTTC	CASTFGAGGIYGYTF
TRBV7-3	TRBJ2-2	.	.	15	TGTGCCAGCAGCTTTCGGGATCTCGTCGCCGGGGAGCTGTTTTTT	CASSFRDLVAGELFF
TRBV5-6	TRBJ1-3	.	.	15	TGTGCCAGCAGCTTGGTCTCGACAGGTGGAAACACCATATATTTT	CASSLVSTGGNTIYF
TRBV19	TRBJ1-1	.	.	11	TGTGCCAGTATGGGGAGCACTGAAGCTTTCTTT	CASMGSTEAFF
TRBV15	TRBJ2-1	few	TRBD2	15	TGTGCCACCAGCAGAGATCTAGCGGGAGAAGATGAGCAGTTCTTC	CATSRDLAGEDEQFF